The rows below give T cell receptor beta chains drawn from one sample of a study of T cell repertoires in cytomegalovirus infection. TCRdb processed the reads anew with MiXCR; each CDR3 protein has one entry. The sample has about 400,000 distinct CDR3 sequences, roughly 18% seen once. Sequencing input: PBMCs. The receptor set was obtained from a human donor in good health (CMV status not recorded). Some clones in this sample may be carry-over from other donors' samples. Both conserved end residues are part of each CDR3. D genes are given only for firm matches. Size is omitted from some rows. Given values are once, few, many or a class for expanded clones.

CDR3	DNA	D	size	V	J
CASSLAAGGTRYTF	TGTGCCAGCAGCTTAGCCGCAGGGGGTACGCGCTACACCTTC	TRBD1	few	TRBV7-9	TRBJ1-2
CASSLRTGSSNQPQHF	TGTGCCAGCAGTTTAAGGACAGGCAGTAGCAATCAGCCCCAGCATTTT	TRBD1	few	TRBV28	TRBJ1-5
CASSVRRQSNEQFF	TGTGCCAGCAGCGTGCGACGACAGAGCAATGAGCAGTTCTTC	-	many	TRBV7-8	TRBJ2-1
CASSNGANYGYTF	TGTGCCAGCAGTAACGGGGCTAACTATGGCTACACCTTC	-	many	TRBV6-1	TRBJ1-2
CASSFTDSQPQYF	TGTGCCAGCAGTTTCACGGACAGTCAACCGCAGTATTTT	-	many	TRBV12-3/TRBV12-4	TRBJ2-3
CASSTSVHEQFF	TGTGCCAGCAGCACAAGCGTCCATGAGCAGTTCTTC	-	few	TRBV12-3/TRBV12-4	TRBJ2-1
CASSLSPGSNSNQPQHF	TGTGCCAGCAGCCTCAGCCCCGGGAGTAATAGCAATCAGCCCCAGCATTTT	-	-	TRBV12-3/TRBV12-4	TRBJ1-5
CSAREASSADTQYF	TGCAGTGCTAGAGAGGCTAGCTCCGCAGATACGCAGTATTTT	-	few	TRBV20-1	TRBJ2-3
CASSLDFRVDDNSPLHF	TGTGCCAGCAGCTTAGACTTTAGGGTGGACGATAATTCACCCCTCCACTTT	-	many	TRBV7-2	TRBJ1-6
CASSQTSGKGNEQFF	TGTGCCAGCAGCCAAACTAGCGGGAAAGGGAATGAGCAGTTCTTC	TRBD2	many	TRBV27	TRBJ2-1
CASSLRLAGDYNEQFF	TGTGCCAGCAGCCTGAGGCTAGCGGGGGATTACAATGAGCAGTTCTTC	TRBD2	many	TRBV7-2	TRBJ2-1
CASTEGYEQYF	TGTGCCAGCACGGAGGGGTACGAGCAGTACTTC	-	-	TRBV2	TRBJ2-7
CASSLRLADSETQYF	TGTGCCAGCAGCTTAAGACTAGCGGACTCGGAGACCCAGTACTTC	TRBD2	many	TRBV7-2	TRBJ2-5
CASSSPDRDNGYTF	TGTGCCAGCAGCTCGCCGGACAGGGATAACGGCTACACCTTC	TRBD1	few	TRBV7-9	TRBJ1-2
CSATLTGDPRGAGYTF	TGCAGTGCAACGCTGACAGGAGACCCTCGAGGAGCTGGCTACACCTTC	-	-	TRBV20-1	TRBJ1-2
CASSSLPSGEAAGELFF	TGTGCCAGCAGCTCCCTCCCTAGCGGGGAAGCGGCCGGGGAGCTGTTTTTT	TRBD2	few	TRBV7-8	TRBJ2-2
CASSQGTGYSF	TGTGCCAGCAGCCAAGGGACAGGGTACTCCTTC	TRBD1	few	TRBV4-2	TRBJ2-4
CASSQGGTGTYEQYF	TGTGCCAGCAGCCAAGGCGGGACAGGGACCTACGAGCAGTACTTC	TRBD1	-	TRBV4-2	TRBJ2-7
CASTGGSGGLINEQFF	TGTGCCAGCACCGGTGGGAGCGGGGGGCTGATAAATGAGCAGTTCTTC	TRBD2	few	TRBV12-3/TRBV12-4	TRBJ2-1
CASSPGTSGMGTQYF	TGTGCCAGCAGCCCCGGGACTAGCGGCATGGGGACGCAGTATTTT	TRBD2	-	TRBV11-2	TRBJ2-3
CASSPLGLPAPDTQYF	TGTGCCAGCAGCCCCCTGGGACTACCCGCCCCAGATACGCAGTATTTT	TRBD2	many	TRBV7-2	TRBJ2-3
CASSFEGKKQYF	TGTGCCAGCAGCTTTGAGGGAAAAAAGCAGTACTTC	-	many	TRBV7-2	TRBJ2-7
CASSPTNNEQFF	TGTGCCAGCAGCCCCACAAACAATGAGCAGTTCTTC	-	many	TRBV7-2	TRBJ2-1
CASSFNGVRQPQHF	TGTGCCAGCAGCTTTAATGGCGTCCGGCAGCCCCAGCATTTT	-	few	TRBV11-2	TRBJ1-5
CSVDSGSWQFF	TGCAGCGTTGACAGCGGCAGTTGGCAGTTCTTC	-	-	TRBV29-1	TRBJ2-1
CSASYRVPSNEQFF	TGCAGTGCTAGTTACAGGGTTCCCAGCAATGAGCAGTTCTTC	-	-	TRBV20-1	TRBJ2-1
CASSIGPIYGSPLHF	TGTGCCAGCAGTATTGGACCAATTTACGGTTCACCCCTCCACTTT	-	many	TRBV6-1	TRBJ1-6
CASSPTAGYLETQYF	TGTGCCAGCAGTCCGACAGCAGGGTACTTAGAGACCCAGTACTTC	-	-	TRBV6-2/TRBV6-3	TRBJ2-5
CASSQEFVGTQYF	TGCGCCAGCAGCCAAGAATTCGTTGGTACGCAGTATTTT	-	-	TRBV4-3	TRBJ2-3
CASRYIAGGPDNEQFF	TGTGCCAGCAGGTATATAGCGGGAGGGCCGGACAATGAGCAGTTCTTC	TRBD2	-	TRBV5-6	TRBJ2-1
CASSSRGGNTEAFF	TGTGCCAGCAGCTCGAGGGGGGGAAACACTGAAGCTTTCTTT	-	many	TRBV7-2	TRBJ1-1
CASSLGVGEKLFF	TGTGCCAGCAGTTTGGGGGTGGGTGAAAAACTGTTTTTT	-	many	TRBV27	TRBJ1-4
CATSAASGYNEQFF	TGTGCCACCAGTGCAGCTAGCGGGTACAATGAGCAGTTCTTC	TRBD2	many	TRBV7-9	TRBJ2-1
CASSLAENSNQPQHF	TGTGCCAGCAGCTTAGCAGAGAATAGCAATCAGCCCCAGCATTTT	-	many	TRBV7-9	TRBJ1-5
CASSLVLGLLQETQYF	TGTGCCAGCAGCTTAGTCTTAGGATTGCTACAAGAGACCCAGTACTTC	-	-	TRBV7-9	TRBJ2-5
CASSAEGPTNEQFF	TGTGCCAGCAGCGCCGAGGGACCGACCAATGAGCAGTTCTTC	-	many	TRBV7-6	TRBJ2-1
CASSYDGVTDEQYF	TGTGCCAGCAGTTACGACGGAGTAACGGACGAGCAGTACTTC	-	few	TRBV6-5	TRBJ2-7
CASSSMGAGEKLFF	TGTGCCAGCAGCTCCATGGGGGCAGGTGAAAAACTGTTTTTT	-	many	TRBV7-9	TRBJ1-4
CASSSLGTGNNEQFF	TGTGCCAGCAGTTCTTTAGGAACAGGAAACAATGAGCAGTTCTTC	-	-	TRBV6-2/TRBV6-3	TRBJ2-1
CASSLVVPKNSPLHF	TGTGCCAGCAGCTTAGTGGTGCCCAAGAATTCACCCCTCCACTTT	-	many	TRBV7-2	TRBJ1-6
CASSSQGATGNTIYF	TGTGCCAGCAGCTCGCAGGGGGCGACCGGAAACACCATATATTTT	TRBD1	once	TRBV7-8	TRBJ1-3
CASSLFSELAKNIQYF	TGTGCCAGCAGTTTATTCAGCGAACTAGCCAAAAACATTCAGTACTTC	-	many	TRBV28	TRBJ2-4
CSGQGDNYEQYF	TGCAGTGGACAGGGGGATAACTACGAGCAGTACTTC	TRBD1	many	TRBV20-1	TRBJ2-7
CSASPTSDGPYEQYF	TGCAGTGCTAGTCCCACTTCGGACGGGCCCTACGAGCAGTACTTC	-	-	TRBV20-1	TRBJ2-7
CASSSRGPWGYTF	TGTGCCAGCAGCTCTCGGGGGCCGTGGGGCTACACCTTC	-	few	TRBV11-2	TRBJ1-2
CASSLVLGLAYEQYF	TGTGCCAGCAGCTTAGTTCTGGGACTCGCCTACGAGCAGTACTTC	-	few	TRBV11-2	TRBJ2-7
CATSRGAGLDQPQHF	TGTGCCACCAGCAGAGGGGCGGGATTGGATCAGCCCCAGCATTTT	-	few	TRBV15	TRBJ1-5
CASGLNGRVSGNEQFF	TGTGCTAGTGGTTTGAACGGCCGAGTCTCGGGTAATGAGCAGTTCTTC	-	many	TRBV12-5	TRBJ2-1
CSARHLGASSYNEQFF	TGCAGTGCTAGACACTTAGGGGCATCTTCGTACAATGAGCAGTTCTTC	-	-	TRBV20-1	TRBJ2-1
CASSSVGITGELFF	TGTGCCAGCAGCTCTGTAGGGATCACCGGGGAGCTGTTTTTT	-	many	TRBV7-2	TRBJ2-2